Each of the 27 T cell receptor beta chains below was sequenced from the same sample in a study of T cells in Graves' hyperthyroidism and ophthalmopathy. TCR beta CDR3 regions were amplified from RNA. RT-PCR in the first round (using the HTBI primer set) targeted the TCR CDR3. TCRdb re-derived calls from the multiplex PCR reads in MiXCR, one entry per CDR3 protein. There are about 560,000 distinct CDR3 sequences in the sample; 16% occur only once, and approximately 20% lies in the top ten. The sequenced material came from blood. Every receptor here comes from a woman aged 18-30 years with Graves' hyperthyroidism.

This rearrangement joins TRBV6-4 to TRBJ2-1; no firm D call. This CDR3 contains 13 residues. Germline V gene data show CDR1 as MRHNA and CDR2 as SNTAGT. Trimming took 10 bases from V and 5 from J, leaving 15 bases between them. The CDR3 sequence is CATSPAVNNEQFF. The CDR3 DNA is TGTGCCACCTCCCCTGCGGTAAACAATGAGCAGTTCTTC.

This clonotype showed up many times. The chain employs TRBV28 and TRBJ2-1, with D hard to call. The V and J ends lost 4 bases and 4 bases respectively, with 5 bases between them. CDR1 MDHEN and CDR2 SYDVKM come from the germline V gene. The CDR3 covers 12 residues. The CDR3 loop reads CASSSVYNEQFF. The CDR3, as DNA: TGTGCCAGCAGTTCGGTATACAATGAGCAGTTCTTC.

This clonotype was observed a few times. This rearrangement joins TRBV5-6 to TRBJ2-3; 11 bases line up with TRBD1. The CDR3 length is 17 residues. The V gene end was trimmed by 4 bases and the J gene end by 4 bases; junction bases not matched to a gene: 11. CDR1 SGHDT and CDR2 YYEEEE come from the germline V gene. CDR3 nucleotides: TGTGCCAGCAGCCGGGTGGGTTGGACAGGGGGCGCAGATACGCAGTATTTT. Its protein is CASSRVGWTGGADTQYF.

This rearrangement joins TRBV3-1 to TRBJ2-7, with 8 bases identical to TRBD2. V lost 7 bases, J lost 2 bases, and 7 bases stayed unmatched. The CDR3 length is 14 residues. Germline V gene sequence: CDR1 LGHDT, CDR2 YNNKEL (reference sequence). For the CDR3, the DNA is TGTGCCAGCACCACCGGGACTAGTCCCTACGAGCAGTACTTC. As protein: CASTTGTSPYEQYF.

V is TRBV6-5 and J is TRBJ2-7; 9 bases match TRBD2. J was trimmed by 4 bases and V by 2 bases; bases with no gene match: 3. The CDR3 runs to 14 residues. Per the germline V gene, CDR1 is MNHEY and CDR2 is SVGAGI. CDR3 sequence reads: CASSYGAGGYEQYF. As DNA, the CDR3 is TGTGCCAGCAGTTACGGCGCGGGGGGGTACGAGCAGTACTTC.

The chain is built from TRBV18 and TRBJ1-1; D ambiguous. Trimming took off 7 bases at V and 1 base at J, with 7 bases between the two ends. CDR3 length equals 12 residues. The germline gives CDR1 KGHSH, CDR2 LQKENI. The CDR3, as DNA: TGTGCCAGCTTAAGCTCGAACACTGAAGCTTTCTTT. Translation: CASLSSNTEAFF. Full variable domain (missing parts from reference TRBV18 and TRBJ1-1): NAGVMQNPRHLVRRRGQEARLRCSPMKGHSHVYWYRQLPEEGLKFMVYLQKENIIDESGMPKERFSAEFPKEGPSILRIQQVVRGDSAAYFCASLSSNTEAFFGQGTRLTVV.

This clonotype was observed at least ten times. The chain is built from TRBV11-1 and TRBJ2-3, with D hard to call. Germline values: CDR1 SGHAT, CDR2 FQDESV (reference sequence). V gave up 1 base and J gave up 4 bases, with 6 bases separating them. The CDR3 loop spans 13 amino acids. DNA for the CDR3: TGTGCCAGCAGCTTAGTAGGGTCAGATACGCAGTATTTT. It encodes CASSLVGSDTQYF.

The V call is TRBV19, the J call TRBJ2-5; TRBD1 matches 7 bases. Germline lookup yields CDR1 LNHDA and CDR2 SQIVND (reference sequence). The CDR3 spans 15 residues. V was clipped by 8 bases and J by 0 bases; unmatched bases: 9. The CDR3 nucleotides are TGTGCCAGTCGAACCGGGACAGCCTACCAAGAGACCCAGTACTTC. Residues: CASRTGTAYQETQYF.

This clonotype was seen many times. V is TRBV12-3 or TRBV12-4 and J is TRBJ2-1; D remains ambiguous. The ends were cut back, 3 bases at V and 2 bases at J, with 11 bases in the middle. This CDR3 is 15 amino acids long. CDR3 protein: CASSFPGAPYNEQFF. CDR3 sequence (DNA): TGTGCCAGCAGTTTCCCCGGAGCCCCCTACAATGAGCAGTTCTTC.

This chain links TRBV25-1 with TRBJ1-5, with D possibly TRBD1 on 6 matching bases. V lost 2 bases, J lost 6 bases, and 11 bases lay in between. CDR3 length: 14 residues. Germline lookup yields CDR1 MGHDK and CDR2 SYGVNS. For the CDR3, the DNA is TGTGCCAGCAGTGAAGCTACAGGGACTCAGCCCCAGCATTTT. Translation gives CASSEATGTQPQHF.

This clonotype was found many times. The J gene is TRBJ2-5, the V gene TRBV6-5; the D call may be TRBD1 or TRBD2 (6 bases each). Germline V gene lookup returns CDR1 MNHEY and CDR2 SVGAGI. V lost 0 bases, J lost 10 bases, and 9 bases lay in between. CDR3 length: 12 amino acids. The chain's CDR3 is CASSYSGGVQYF. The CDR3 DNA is TGTGCCAGCAGTTACTCGGGGGGCGTCCAGTACTTC.

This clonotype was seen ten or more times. The CDR3 region has the DNA TGTGCCAGCAGCGTAGTTAGCGGGGGGGTCCAGTACTTC. Translated, it gives CASSVVSGGVQYF. The chain is built from TRBV9 and TRBJ2-5; 11 bases are a match to TRBD2. The junction had 2 bases not matched to a gene; V was cut back by 0 bases and J by 10 bases. The CDR3 length is 13 residues. Germline V lookup: CDR1 SGDLS, CDR2 YYNGEE.

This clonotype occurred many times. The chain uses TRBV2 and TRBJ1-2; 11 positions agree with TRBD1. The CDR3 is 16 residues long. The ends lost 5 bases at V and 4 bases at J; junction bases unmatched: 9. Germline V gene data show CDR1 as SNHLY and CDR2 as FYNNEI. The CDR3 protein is CASSPGQGAFSYGYTF. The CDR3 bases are TGTGCCAGCAGTCCCGGACAGGGGGCATTCTCCTATGGCTACACCTTC.

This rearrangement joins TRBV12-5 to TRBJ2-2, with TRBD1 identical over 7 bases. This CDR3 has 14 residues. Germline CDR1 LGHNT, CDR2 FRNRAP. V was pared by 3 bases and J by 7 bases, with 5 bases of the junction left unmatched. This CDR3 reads CASGFRDSGGELFF. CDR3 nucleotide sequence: TGTGCTAGTGGTTTCCGGGACAGCGGCGGGGAGCTGTTTTTT.

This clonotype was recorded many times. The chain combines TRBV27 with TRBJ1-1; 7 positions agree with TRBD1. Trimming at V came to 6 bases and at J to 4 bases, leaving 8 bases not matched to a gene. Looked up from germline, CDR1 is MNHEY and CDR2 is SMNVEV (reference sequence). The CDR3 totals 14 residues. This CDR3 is CASSPNAGGTEAFF. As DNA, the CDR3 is TGTGCCAGCAGCCCCAATGCAGGGGGCACTGAAGCTTTCTTT.

CDR3 DNA sequence: TGTGCCAGCAGTGAACCCCCAGGGGAGCTGTTTTTT. Protein product: CASSEPPGELFF. The chain is built from TRBV6-1 and TRBJ2-2; no definite D call. Trimming left V 2 bases short and J 8 bases short, with 6 bases between. Per the germline V gene, CDR1 is MNHNS and CDR2 is SASEGT. This CDR3 has 12 residues.

The CDR3 loop reads CASSLSTGFGELFF. The CDR3 region has the DNA TGCGCCAGCAGCTTGTCGACCGGGTTCGGGGAGCTGTTTTTT. V and J are TRBV5-1 and TRBJ2-2; D gene ambiguous. This CDR3 contains 14 residues. The germline V and J ends were trimmed by 1 base and 7 bases, with 11 bases remaining between them. Germline lookup yields CDR1 SGHRS and CDR2 YFSETQ. The variable domain in full, with the rest retrieved from reference TRBV5-1 and TRBJ2-2, is KAGVTQTPRYLIKTRGQQVTLSCSPISGHRSVSWYQQTPGQGLQFLFEYFSETQRNKGNFPGRFSGRQFSNSRSEMNVSTLELGDSALYLCASSLSTGFGELFFGEGSRLTVL.

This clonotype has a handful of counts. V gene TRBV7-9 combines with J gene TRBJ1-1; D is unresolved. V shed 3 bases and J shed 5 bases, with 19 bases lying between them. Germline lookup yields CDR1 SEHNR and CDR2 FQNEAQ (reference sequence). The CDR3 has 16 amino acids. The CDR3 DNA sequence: TGTGCCAGCAGCTTCTCCCCAAAGACATCGAGAACTGAAGCTTTCTTT. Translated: CASSFSPKTSRTEAFF.

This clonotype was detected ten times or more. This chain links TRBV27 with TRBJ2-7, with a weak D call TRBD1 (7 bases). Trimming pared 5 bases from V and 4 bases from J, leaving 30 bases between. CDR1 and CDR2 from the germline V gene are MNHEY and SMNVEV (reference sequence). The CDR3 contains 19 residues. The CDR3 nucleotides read TGTGCCAGCAGTAAACAGGGCTTTGGGACGACAGGGACTTTATACGAGCAGTACTTC. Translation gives CASSKQGFGTTGTLYEQYF.

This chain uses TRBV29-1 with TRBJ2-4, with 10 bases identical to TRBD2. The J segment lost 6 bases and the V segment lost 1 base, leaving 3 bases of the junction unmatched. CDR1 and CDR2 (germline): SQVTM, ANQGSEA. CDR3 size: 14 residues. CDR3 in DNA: TGCAGCGTTGAAGGACTAGCGGGTGTAAACATTCAGTACTTC. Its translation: CSVEGLAGVNIQYF.

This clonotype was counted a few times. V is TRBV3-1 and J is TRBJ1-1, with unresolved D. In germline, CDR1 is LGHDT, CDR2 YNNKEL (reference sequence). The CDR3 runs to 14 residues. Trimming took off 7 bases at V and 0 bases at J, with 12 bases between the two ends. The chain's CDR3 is CASTDTALNTEAFF. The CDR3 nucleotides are TGTGCCAGCACCGATACAGCTTTGAACACTGAAGCTTTCTTT.

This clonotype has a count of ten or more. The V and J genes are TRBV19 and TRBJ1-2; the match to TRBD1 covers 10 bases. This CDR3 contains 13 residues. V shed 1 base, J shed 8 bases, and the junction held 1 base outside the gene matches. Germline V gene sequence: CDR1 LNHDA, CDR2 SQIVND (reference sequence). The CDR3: CASSIGDRGGYTF. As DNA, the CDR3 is TGTGCCAGTAGTATAGGGGACAGGGGAGGCTACACCTTC. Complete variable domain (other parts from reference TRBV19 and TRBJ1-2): DGGITQSPKYLFRKEGQNVTLSCEQNLNHDAMYWYRQDPGQGLRLIYYSQIVNDFQKGDIAEGYSVSREKKESFPLTVTSAQKNPTAFYLCASSIGDRGGYTFGSGTRLTVV.

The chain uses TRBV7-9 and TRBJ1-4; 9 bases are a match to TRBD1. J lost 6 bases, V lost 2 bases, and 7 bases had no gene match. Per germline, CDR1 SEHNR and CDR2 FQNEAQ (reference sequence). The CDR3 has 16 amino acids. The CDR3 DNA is TGTGCCAGCAGCTTAACACCGGGACAGGGTGATGAAAAACTGTTTTTT. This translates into CASSLTPGQGDEKLFF.

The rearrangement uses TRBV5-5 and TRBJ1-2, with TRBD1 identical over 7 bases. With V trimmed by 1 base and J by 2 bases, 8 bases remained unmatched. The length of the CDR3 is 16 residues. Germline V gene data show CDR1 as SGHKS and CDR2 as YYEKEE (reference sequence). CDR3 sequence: CASSLSATGTNYGYTF. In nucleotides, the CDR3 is TGTGCCAGCAGCTTGTCGGCGACAGGGACGAACTATGGCTACACCTTC.

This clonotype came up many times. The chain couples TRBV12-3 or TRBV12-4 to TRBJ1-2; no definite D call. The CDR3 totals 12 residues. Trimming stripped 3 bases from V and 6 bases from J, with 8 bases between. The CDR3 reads CASSLGGNGYTF. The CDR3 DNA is TGTGCCAGCAGTTTGGGCGGTAATGGCTACACCTTC.

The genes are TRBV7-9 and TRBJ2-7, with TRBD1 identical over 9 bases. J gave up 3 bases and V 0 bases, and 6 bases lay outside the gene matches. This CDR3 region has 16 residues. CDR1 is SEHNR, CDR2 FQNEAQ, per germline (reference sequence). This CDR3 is CASSLAGTGSFYEQYF. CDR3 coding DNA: TGTGCCAGCAGCTTAGCCGGGACAGGGAGTTTCTACGAGCAGTACTTC.

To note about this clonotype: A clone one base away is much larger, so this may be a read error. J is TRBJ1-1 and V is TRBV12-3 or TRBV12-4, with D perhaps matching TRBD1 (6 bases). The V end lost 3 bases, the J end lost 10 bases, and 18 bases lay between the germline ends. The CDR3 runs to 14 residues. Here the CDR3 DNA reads TGTGCCAGCAGTTTTGGGGGGGGCGAAGGCGTAGCTTTCTTT. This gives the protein CASSFGGGEGVAFF.